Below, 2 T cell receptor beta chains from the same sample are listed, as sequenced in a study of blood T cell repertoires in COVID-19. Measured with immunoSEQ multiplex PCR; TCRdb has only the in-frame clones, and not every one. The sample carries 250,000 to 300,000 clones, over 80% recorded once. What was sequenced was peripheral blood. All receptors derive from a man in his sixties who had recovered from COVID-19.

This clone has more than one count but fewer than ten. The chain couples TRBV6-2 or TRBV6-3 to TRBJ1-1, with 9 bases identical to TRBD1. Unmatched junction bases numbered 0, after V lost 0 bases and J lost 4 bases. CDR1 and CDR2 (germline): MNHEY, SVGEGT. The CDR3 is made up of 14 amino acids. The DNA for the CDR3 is TGTGCCAGCAGTTACTCACAGGGGGCCACTGAAGCTTTCTTT. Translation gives CASSYSQGATEAFF.

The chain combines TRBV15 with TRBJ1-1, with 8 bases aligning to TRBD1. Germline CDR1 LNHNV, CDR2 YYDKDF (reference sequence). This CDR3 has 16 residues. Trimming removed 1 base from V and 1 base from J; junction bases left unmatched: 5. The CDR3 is CATSRGRDRSNTEAFF. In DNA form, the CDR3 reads TGTGCCACCAGCAGAGGAAGGGACAGGTCGAACACTGAAGCTTTCTTT.